This T cell receptor (beta chain) comes out of a study of T cells in Graves' hyperthyroidism and ophthalmopathy. Whole-study context: Upon initial diagnosis and before any treatment, peripheral blood was collected.

With regard to this clonotype: Its antigen remains unknown.

Amplified regions were TCR beta CDR3 sequences from RNA transcripts. First-round RT-PCR targeting the TCR CDR3 was performed with the HTBI primer set. MiXCR, run by TCRdb on the multiplex PCR reads, gives a single entry per CDR3 protein. The data hold about 380,000 distinct CDR3 sequences, with over 11% observed a single time. Findings of the study overall: A 13 V-J signature model discriminated ophthalmopathy versus stable hyperthyroidism.

Hyperthyroidism had been newly diagnosed in patients aged 18 to 65, and its duration was under 2 months. About 10 ml of fresh peripheral blood supplied the PBMCs. CDR3 length: 14 amino acids. Germline loops: CDR1 LNHDA, CDR2 SQIVND (reference sequence). V lost 5 bases, J lost 4 bases, and 14 bases lay in between. Sequenced material: blood. This sequence joins TRBV19 and TRBJ1-1; D is unclear. The sequence came from a woman aged 60-75 years with Graves' hyperthyroidism. The CDR3 DNA reads as TGTGCCAGTAGTGAGCGGACGCCATTCACTGAAGCTTTCTTT. It encodes CASSERTPFTEAFF.